The rows below give T cell receptor beta chains drawn from one sample of a study of T cells in Graves' hyperthyroidism and ophthalmopathy. TCRdb processed the multiplex PCR reads anew with MiXCR; each CDR3 protein has one entry. Of under 200,000 distinct CDR3 sequences in the sample, over 8% were seen once. Input material: blood. The receptors shown here come from a woman aged 18-29 years with Graves' hyperthyroidism that later progressed to Graves' ophthalmopathy. Each CDR3 is given with its conserved first and last residue. The D gene is left open where the match is weak. The listing skips clone size in some rows; elsewhere it reads once, few, many or a size class.

clone_size: many; v_call: TRBV9; d_call: -; j_call: TRBJ1-1; cdr3_aa: CASSHQTGGPGAFF; cdr3_nt: TGTGCCAGCAGCCATCAGACTGGAGGGCCTGGGGCTTTCTTT
clone_size: many; v_call: TRBV2; d_call: -; j_call: TRBJ2-2; cdr3_aa: CASRLDGTGELFF; cdr3_nt: TGTGCCAGCAGACTAGATGGGACCGGGGAGCTGTTTTTT
clone_size: -; v_call: TRBV12-3/TRBV12-4; d_call: -; j_call: TRBJ2-7; cdr3_aa: CASSRGIITYEQYF; cdr3_nt: TGTGCCTCTTCGAGGGGGATAATTACCTACGAGCAGTACTTC
clone_size: few; v_call: TRBV20-1; d_call: -; j_call: TRBJ2-3; cdr3_aa: CNATKYPGLIDTDTQYF; cdr3_nt: TGCAATGCTACCAAATATCCTGGACTTATTGACACAGATACGCAGTATTTT
clone_size: many; v_call: TRBV9; d_call: -; j_call: TRBJ2-5; cdr3_aa: CASSVEGVGEETQYF; cdr3_nt: TGTGCCAGCAGCGTTGAGGGAGTCGGGGAAGAGACCCAGTACTTC
clone_size: many; v_call: TRBV13; d_call: -; j_call: TRBJ2-1; cdr3_aa: CASSNWGRGSSYNEQFF; cdr3_nt: TGTGCCAGCAGCAATTGGGGGCGAGGGAGCTCCTACAATGAGCAGTTCTTC
clone_size: few; v_call: TRBV6-2/TRBV6-3; d_call: TRBD2; j_call: TRBJ2-3; cdr3_aa: CVSQLAGGQDTQYF; cdr3_nt: TGTGTCAGCCAACTAGCGGGGGGGCAAGATACGCAGTATTTT
clone_size: many; v_call: TRBV28; d_call: TRBD2; j_call: TRBJ2-5; cdr3_aa: CATESGGSETQYF; cdr3_nt: TGTGCCACCGAATCGGGGGGTTCGGAGACCCAGTACTTC
clone_size: many; v_call: TRBV7-6; d_call: TRBD1; j_call: TRBJ1-1; cdr3_aa: CASSSTTGWNTEAFF; cdr3_nt: TGTGCCAGCAGCTCTACGACAGGGTGGAATACTGAAGCTTTCTTT
clone_size: few; v_call: TRBV11-3; d_call: -; j_call: TRBJ2-1; cdr3_aa: CASSLNPVGYNEQFF; cdr3_nt: TGTGCCAGCAGCTTAAATCCGGTTGGGTACAATGAGCAGTTCTTC
clone_size: many; v_call: TRBV20-1; d_call: TRBD1; j_call: TRBJ1-2; cdr3_aa: CSASPRDSYGYTF; cdr3_nt: TGCAGTGCTAGCCCTCGGGACAGCTATGGCTACACCTTC
clone_size: many; v_call: TRBV19; d_call: -; j_call: TRBJ2-1; cdr3_aa: CASSIGPGKNEQFF; cdr3_nt: TGTGCCAGTAGTATAGGTCCAGGGAAAAATGAGCAGTTCTTC
clone_size: many; v_call: TRBV2; d_call: -; j_call: TRBJ1-5; cdr3_aa: CASSESVQPQHF; cdr3_nt: TGTGCCAGCAGTGAAAGCGTTCAGCCCCAGCATTTT
clone_size: few; v_call: TRBV19; d_call: TRBD1; j_call: TRBJ2-3; cdr3_aa: CASSMGQGAGTDTQYF; cdr3_nt: TGTGCCAGTAGTATGGGTCAGGGGGCTGGCACAGATACGCAGTATTTT
clone_size: few; v_call: TRBV6-9; d_call: -; j_call: TRBJ2-3; cdr3_aa: CASSYGGRSTDTQYF; cdr3_nt: TGTGCCAGCAGTTACGGGGGTCGTAGCACAGATACGCAGTATTTT
clone_size: many; v_call: TRBV30; d_call: -; j_call: TRBJ1-1; cdr3_aa: CAWGKQMNTEAFF; cdr3_nt: TGTGCTTGGGGAAAGCAAATGAACACTGAAGCTTTCTTT
clone_size: many; v_call: TRBV6-1; d_call: -; j_call: TRBJ1-2; cdr3_aa: CASSGGPTLYGYTF; cdr3_nt: TGTGCCAGCAGTGGCGGGCCTACGTTATATGGCTACACCTTC
clone_size: -; v_call: TRBV5-6; d_call: TRBD1; j_call: TRBJ1-4; cdr3_aa: CASSNTGDTNEKLFF; cdr3_nt: TGTGCCAGCAGCAACACAGGGGATACTAATGAAAAACTGTTTTTT
clone_size: -; v_call: TRBV6-1; d_call: TRBD1; j_call: TRBJ1-4; cdr3_aa: CASTGFSGTDNEKLFF; cdr3_nt: TGTGCCAGCACTGGTTTCTCCGGGACAGATAATGAAAAACTGTTTTTT
clone_size: many; v_call: TRBV28; d_call: -; j_call: TRBJ1-1; cdr3_aa: CASSLKGGGTEAFF; cdr3_nt: TGTGCCAGCAGTTTAAAGGGGGGTGGCACTGAAGCTTTCTTT
clone_size: many; v_call: TRBV2; d_call: -; j_call: TRBJ2-1; cdr3_aa: CASSEALRLGQFF; cdr3_nt: TGTGCCAGCAGTGAAGCGCTTCGCCTAGGGCAGTTCTTC
clone_size: few; v_call: TRBV7-3; d_call: TRBD2; j_call: TRBJ2-3; cdr3_aa: CASSPTERESDTQYF; cdr3_nt: TGTGCCAGCAGCCCCACTGAGCGGGAATCAGATACGCAGTATTTT
clone_size: many; v_call: TRBV2; d_call: -; j_call: TRBJ1-1; cdr3_aa: CASSVDRSSNTEAFF; cdr3_nt: TGTGCCAGCAGTGTTGACAGATCGTCGAACACTGAAGCTTTCTTT
clone_size: many; v_call: TRBV6-1; d_call: TRBD2; j_call: TRBJ2-1; cdr3_aa: CASSGGTSGDNEQFF; cdr3_nt: TGTGCCAGCAGTGGGGGAACTAGCGGCGATAATGAGCAGTTCTTC
clone_size: many; v_call: TRBV11-2; d_call: -; j_call: TRBJ1-2; cdr3_aa: CASSLQGPRYYGYTF; cdr3_nt: TGTGCCAGCAGCCTACAGGGCCCCCGGTACTATGGCTACACCTTC
clone_size: many; v_call: TRBV6-1; d_call: -; j_call: TRBJ1-3; cdr3_aa: CASSLDMQGNTIYF; cdr3_nt: TGTGCCAGCAGTTTGGACATGCAAGGAAACACCATATATTTT